The sequence of this T cell receptor (beta chain) was determined in a study of blood T cell repertoires in COVID-19. Across the study: COVID-19 samples collected from the United States, Italy and Spain covered acute and convalescent phases.

Germline CDR1 SGHTA, CDR2 FQGTGA. The V end lost 2 bases, the J end lost 0 bases, and 9 bases lay between the germline ends. The CDR3 is made up of 15 amino acids. In the source study's methods: Amplification of reference gene primers was used by the study to estimate nucleated cell counts. The protocol was immunoSEQ multiplex PCR, while the TCRdb copy is restricted to in-frame clones and leaves out a portion. V, J and clone size derive from that table, while D and trimming were established from the DNA sequence. The sample holds approximately 46,000 clones, approximately 85% seen once. This TCR came from a human donor in a cohort sampled during active COVID-19. Sequences were obtained from peripheral blood. The rearrangement links TRBV7-3 to TRBJ2-3; maybe TRBD1 (6 bases). The CDR3 sequence is CASSLGQFSTDTQYF. The CDR3 DNA follows: TGTGCCAGCAGCTTAGGACAGTTTAGCACAGATACGCAGTATTTT.